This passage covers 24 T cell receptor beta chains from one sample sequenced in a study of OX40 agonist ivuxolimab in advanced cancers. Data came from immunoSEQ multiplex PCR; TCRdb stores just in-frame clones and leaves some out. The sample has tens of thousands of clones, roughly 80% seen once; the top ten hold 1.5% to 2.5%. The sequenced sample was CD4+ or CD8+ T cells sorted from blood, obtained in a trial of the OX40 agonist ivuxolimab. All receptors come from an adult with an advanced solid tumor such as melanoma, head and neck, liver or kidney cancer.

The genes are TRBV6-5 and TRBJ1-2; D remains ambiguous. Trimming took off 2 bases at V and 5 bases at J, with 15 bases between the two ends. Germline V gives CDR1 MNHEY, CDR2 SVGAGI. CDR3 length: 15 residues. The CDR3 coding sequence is TGTGCCAGCAGTTACGGTCCGGTTGGGTTATATGGCTACACCTTC. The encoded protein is CASSYGPVGLYGYTF.

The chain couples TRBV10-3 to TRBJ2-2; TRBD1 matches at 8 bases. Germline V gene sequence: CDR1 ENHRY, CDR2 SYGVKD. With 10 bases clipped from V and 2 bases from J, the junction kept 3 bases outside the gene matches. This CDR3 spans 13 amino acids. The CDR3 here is CATGTGNTGELFF. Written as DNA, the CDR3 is TGTGCCACGGGGACAGGAAACACCGGGGAGCTGTTTTTT.

CDR3 nucleotide sequence: TGTGCCAGCAGTGAATTGGGTTACGAGCAGTACTTC. This codes for CASSELGYEQYF. The genes are TRBV2 and TRBJ2-7; no reliable D call. The V and J ends lost 2 bases and 4 bases respectively, with 6 bases between them. Per the germline V gene, CDR1 is SNHLY and CDR2 is FYNNEI. CDR3 length equals 12 residues.

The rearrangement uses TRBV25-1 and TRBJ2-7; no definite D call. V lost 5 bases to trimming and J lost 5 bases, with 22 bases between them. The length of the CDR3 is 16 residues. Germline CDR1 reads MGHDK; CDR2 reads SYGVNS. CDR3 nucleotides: TGTGCCAGCAGTCCTAGTCACAGTCGCGGATCCCACGAGCAGTACTTC. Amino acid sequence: CASSPSHSRGSHEQYF.

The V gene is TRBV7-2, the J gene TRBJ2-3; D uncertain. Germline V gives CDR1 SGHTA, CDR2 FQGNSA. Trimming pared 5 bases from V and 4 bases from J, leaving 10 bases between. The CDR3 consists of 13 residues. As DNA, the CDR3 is TGTGCCAGCAGCGCCCGGCTAGCAGATACGCAGTATTTT. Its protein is CASSARLADTQYF. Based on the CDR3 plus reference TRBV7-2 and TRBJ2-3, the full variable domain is GAGVSQSPSNKVTEKGKDVELRCDPISGHTALYWYRQSLGQGLEFLIYFQGNSAPDKSGLPSDRFSAERTGGSVSTLTIQRTQQEDSAVYLCASSARLADTQYFGPGTRLTVL.

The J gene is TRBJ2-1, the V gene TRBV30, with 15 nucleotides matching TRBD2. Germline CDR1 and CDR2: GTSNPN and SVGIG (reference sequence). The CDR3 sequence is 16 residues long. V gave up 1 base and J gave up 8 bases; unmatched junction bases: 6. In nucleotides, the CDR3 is TGTGCCTGGAGTGGGACTAGCGGGAGGGCCGAGTATGAGCAGTTCTTC. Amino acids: CAWSGTSGRAEYEQFF.

The CDR3 nucleotides are TGCGCCAGCAGCCCGGGACAGGGGGCTAACTATGGCTACACCTTC. Translating it yields CASSPGQGANYGYTF. The V and J genes are TRBV5-1 and TRBJ1-2, with 11 bases lining up with TRBD1. The germline V gene has CDR1 SGHRS and CDR2 YFSETQ. This CDR3 is built from 15 residues. V dropped 4 bases and J dropped 0; count of bases not matched to a gene: 2.

The CDR3 DNA reads TGTGCCAGCAGCTTAGAGTCCGCCTATGAAAAACTGTTTTTT. Translating it yields CASSLESAYEKLFF. The chain links TRBV7-8 to TRBJ1-4; D not resolved. The length of the CDR3 is 14 residues. V was cut by 1 base and J by 6 bases, with 9 bases left in between. Germline CDR1 SGHVS, CDR2 FQNEAQ. The variable domain in full, completed from reference TRBV7-8 and TRBJ1-4, reads GAGVSQSPRYKVAKRGQDVALRCDPISGHVSLFWYQQALGQGPEFLTYFQNEAQLDKSGLPSDRFFAERPEGSVSTLKIQRTQQEDSAVYLCASSLESAYEKLFFGSGTQLSVL.

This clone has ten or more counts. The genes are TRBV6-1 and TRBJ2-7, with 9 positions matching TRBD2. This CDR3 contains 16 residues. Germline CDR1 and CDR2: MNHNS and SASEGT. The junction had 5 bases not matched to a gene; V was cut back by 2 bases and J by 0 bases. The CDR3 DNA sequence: TGTGCCAGCAGTGAACACCTAGCGGGGACCTCCTACGAGCAGTACGTC. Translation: CASSEHLAGTSYEQYV.

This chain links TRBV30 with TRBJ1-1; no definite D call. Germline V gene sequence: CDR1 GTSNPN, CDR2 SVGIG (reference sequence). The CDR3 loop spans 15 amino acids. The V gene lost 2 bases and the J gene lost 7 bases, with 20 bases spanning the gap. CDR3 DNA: TGTGCCTGGAGTCCCTCTCCGGCCGTTGACTTTGAAGCTTTCTTT. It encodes CAWSPSPAVDFEAFF.

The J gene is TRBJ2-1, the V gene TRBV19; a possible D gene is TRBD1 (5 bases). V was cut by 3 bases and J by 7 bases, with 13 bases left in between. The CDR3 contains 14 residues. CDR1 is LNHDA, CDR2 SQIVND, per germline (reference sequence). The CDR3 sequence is CASSISAGLNEQFF. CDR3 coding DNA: TGTGCCAGTAGTATCTCGGCAGGGTTGAATGAGCAGTTCTTC.

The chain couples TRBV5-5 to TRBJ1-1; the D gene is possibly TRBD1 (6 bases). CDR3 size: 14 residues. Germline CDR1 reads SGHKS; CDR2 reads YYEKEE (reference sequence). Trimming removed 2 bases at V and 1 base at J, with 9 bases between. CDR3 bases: TGTGCCAGCAGCTTCGGGACACAGAACACTGAAGCTTTCTTT. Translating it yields CASSFGTQNTEAFF.

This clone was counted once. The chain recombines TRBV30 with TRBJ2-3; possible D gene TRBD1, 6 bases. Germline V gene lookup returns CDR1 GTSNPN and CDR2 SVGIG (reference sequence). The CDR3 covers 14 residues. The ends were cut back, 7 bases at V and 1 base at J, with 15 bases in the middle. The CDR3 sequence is CAFTASGGTDTQYF. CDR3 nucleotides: TGTGCCTTCACAGCTTCAGGGGGCACAGATACGCAGTATTTT.

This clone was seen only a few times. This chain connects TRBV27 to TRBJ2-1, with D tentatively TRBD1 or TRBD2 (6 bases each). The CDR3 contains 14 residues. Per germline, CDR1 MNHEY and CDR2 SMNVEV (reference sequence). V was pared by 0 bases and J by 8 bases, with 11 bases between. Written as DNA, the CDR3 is TGTGCCAGCAGTTTATCTTGGGGGGCCGATGAGCAGTTCTTC. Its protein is CASSLSWGADEQFF.

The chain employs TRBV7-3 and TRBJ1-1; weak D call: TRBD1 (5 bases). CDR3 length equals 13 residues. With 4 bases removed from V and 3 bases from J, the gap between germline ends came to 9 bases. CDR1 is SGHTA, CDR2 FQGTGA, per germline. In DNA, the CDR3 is TGTGCCAGCAGCTCCTTGGGGGACACTGAAGCTTTCTTT. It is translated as CASSSLGDTEAFF.

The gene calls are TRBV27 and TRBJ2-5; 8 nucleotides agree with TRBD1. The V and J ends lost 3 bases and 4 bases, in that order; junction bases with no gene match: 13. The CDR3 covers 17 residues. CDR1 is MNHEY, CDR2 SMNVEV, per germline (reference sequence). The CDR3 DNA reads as TGTGCCAGCAGTTTCAAAGCTCGACAGGGGAGTGGAGAGACCCAGTACTTC. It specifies CASSFKARQGSGETQYF.

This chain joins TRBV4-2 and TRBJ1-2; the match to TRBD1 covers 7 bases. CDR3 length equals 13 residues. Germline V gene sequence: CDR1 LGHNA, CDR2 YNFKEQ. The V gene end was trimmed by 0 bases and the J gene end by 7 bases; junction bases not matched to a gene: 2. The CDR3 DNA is TGTGCCAGCAGCCAAGAGTGGGACAGTGGCTACACCTTC. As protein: CASSQEWDSGYTF.

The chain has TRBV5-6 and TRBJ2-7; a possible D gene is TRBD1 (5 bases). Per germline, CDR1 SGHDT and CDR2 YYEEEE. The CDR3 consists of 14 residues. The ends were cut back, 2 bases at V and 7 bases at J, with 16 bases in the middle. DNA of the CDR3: TGTGCCAGCAGCTTTCTCGGGTCACAGGCTGAGCAGTACTTC. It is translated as CASSFLGSQAEQYF.

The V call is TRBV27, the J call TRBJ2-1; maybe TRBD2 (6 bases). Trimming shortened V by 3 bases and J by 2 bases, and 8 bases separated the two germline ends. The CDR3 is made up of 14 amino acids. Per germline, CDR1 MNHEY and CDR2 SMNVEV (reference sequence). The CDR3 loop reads CASSFSGPYNEQFF. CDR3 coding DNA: TGTGCCAGCAGTTTTAGCGGCCCCTACAATGAGCAGTTCTTC.

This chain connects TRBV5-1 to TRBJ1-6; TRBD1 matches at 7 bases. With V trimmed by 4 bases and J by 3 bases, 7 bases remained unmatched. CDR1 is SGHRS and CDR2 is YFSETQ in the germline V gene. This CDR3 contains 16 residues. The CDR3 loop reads CASSRDRHVYNSPLHF. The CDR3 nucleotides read TGCGCCAGCAGCCGGGACAGACACGTCTATAATTCACCCCTCCACTTT.

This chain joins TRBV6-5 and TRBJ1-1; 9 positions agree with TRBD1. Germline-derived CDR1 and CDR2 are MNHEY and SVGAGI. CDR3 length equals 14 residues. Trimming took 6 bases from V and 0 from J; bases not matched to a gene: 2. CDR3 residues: CASRRTGVNTEAFF. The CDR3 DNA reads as TGTGCCAGCAGGAGGACAGGGGTGAACACTGAAGCTTTCTTT.

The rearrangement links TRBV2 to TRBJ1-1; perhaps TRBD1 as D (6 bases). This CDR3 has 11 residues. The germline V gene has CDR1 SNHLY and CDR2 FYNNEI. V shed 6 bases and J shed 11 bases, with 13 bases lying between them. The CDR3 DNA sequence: TGTGCCAGCAGCCGGGGGCTAGAGGCTTTCTTT. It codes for CASSRGLEAFF.

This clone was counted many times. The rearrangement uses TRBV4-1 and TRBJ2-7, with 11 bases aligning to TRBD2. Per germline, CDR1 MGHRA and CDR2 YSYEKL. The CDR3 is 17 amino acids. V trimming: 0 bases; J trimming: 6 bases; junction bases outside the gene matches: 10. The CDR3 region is CASSQDLTSGRNGEQYF. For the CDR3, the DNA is TGCGCCAGCAGCCAAGATCTAACTAGCGGGAGAAATGGCGAGCAGTACTTC.

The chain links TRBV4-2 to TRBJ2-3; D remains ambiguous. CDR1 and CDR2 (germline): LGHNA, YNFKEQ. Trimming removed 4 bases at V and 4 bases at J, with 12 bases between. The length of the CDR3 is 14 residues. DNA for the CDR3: TGTGCCAGCAGCCCGGCAGTTGGCGCAGATACGCAGTATTTT. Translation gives CASSPAVGADTQYF.